The present TCR beta chain was sequenced within a study of T cell repertoires in cytomegalovirus infection. TCRdb recomputed calls from the reads with MiXCR, one row per CDR3 protein. The profile shows over 150,000 distinct CDR3 sequences, around an eighth of them singletons. This clonotype was seen ten or more times. Germline CDR1 and CDR2: SGHTA and FQGNSA. Trimming removed 1 base from V and 5 bases from J, with 5 bases in between. CDR3 length: 12 residues. The source is a human donor in good health (CMV status not recorded). Some clones in this sample may be carry-over from other donors' samples. This chain connects TRBV7-2 to TRBJ2-5; D gene uncertain. Material: PBMCs. The CDR3 here is CASSLVRETQYF. As DNA, the CDR3 is TGTGCCAGCAGCTTAGTTCGGGAGACCCAGTACTTC.